The rows below give T cell receptor beta chains drawn from one sample of a study of shared clonotypes between healthy human individuals. TCRdb's copy holds only in-frame clones and misses some; the assay was immunoSEQ multiplex PCR. The sample shows roughly 650,000 clones, roughly 97% of them seen only once. The sequenced sample consisted of naive CD4+ T cells sorted from blood. The receptors come from a woman aged 25-40 years in good health. The CDR3 runs from the conserved cysteine through the conserved F or W. Each record gives: J gene, V gene, CDR3 length, clone size, D gene, CDR3 DNA, CDR3 protein. The D gene is left open where the match is weak. The listing skips clone size in some rows; elsewhere it reads once, few, many or a size class.

J gene: TRBJ1-1
V gene: TRBV6-1
CDR3 length: 11
clone size: NA
D gene: NA
CDR3 DNA: TGTGCCAGCAGTGAAGGGGGTCAAGCTTTCTTT
CDR3 protein: CASSEGGQAFF

J gene: TRBJ2-7
V gene: TRBV18
CDR3 length: 15
clone size: NA
D gene: NA
CDR3 DNA: TGTGCCAGCTCACCACTTTACGTAGACACTCACGAGCAGTACTTC
CDR3 protein: CASSPLYVDTHEQYF

J gene: TRBJ2-1
V gene: TRBV5-1
CDR3 length: 16
clone size: once
D gene: NA
CDR3 DNA: TGCGCCAGCAGCTTGATCCGTGCTGGCGGTTACAATGAGCAGTTCTTC
CDR3 protein: CASSLIRAGGYNEQFF

J gene: TRBJ1-5
V gene: TRBV2
CDR3 length: 14
clone size: NA
D gene: NA
CDR3 DNA: TGTGCCAGCAGTGGGGGGTTTGGGAATCAGCCCCAGCATTTT
CDR3 protein: CASSGGFGNQPQHF

J gene: TRBJ2-7
V gene: TRBV5-4
CDR3 length: 11
clone size: NA
D gene: NA
CDR3 DNA: TGTGCCAGCAGCGACCGCTACGAGCAGTACTTC
CDR3 protein: CASSDRYEQYF

J gene: TRBJ2-3
V gene: TRBV10-1
CDR3 length: 12
clone size: NA
D gene: NA
CDR3 DNA: TGCGCCAGCCCCGGGCGCACAGATACGCAGTATTTT
CDR3 protein: CASPGRTDTQYF

J gene: TRBJ2-2
V gene: TRBV10-3
CDR3 length: 15
clone size: NA
D gene: NA
CDR3 DNA: TGTGCCATCAGTGACGGGTTTGAGGTGGCCGGGGAGCTGTTTTTT
CDR3 protein: CAISDGFEVAGELFF

J gene: TRBJ2-7
V gene: TRBV19
CDR3 length: 15
clone size: NA
D gene: TRBD2
CDR3 DNA: TGTGCCAGTAGTATAGGTCCTAGCGGTGTCTACGAGCAGTACTTC
CDR3 protein: CASSIGPSGVYEQYF

J gene: TRBJ2-7
V gene: TRBV13
CDR3 length: 14
clone size: NA
D gene: TRBD1
CDR3 DNA: TGTGCCAGCAGCCCAGGACAGGGCGGCTACGAGCAGTACTTC
CDR3 protein: CASSPGQGGYEQYF

J gene: TRBJ2-7
V gene: TRBV18
CDR3 length: 14
clone size: NA
D gene: NA
CDR3 DNA: TGTGCCAGCTCACCAACGGGCAACTCCTACGAGCAGTACTTC
CDR3 protein: CASSPTGNSYEQYF

J gene: TRBJ2-5
V gene: TRBV5-1
CDR3 length: 15
clone size: NA
D gene: TRBD2
CDR3 DNA: TGCGCCAGCAGCTACCGAACTAGCGGAGAAGAGACCCAGTACTTC
CDR3 protein: CASSYRTSGEETQYF

J gene: TRBJ2-7
V gene: TRBV5-1
CDR3 length: 15
clone size: NA
D gene: TRBD2
CDR3 DNA: TGCGCCAGCAGCTTGGCCCCGGGAGGGCCTAATGAGCAGTACTTC
CDR3 protein: CASSLAPGGPNEQYF

J gene: TRBJ1-2
V gene: TRBV6-1
CDR3 length: 12
clone size: NA
D gene: NA
CDR3 DNA: TGTGCCAGCAGGAAGGAGAACTATGGCTACACCTTC
CDR3 protein: CASRKENYGYTF

J gene: TRBJ2-5
V gene: TRBV6-5
CDR3 length: 14
clone size: NA
D gene: TRBD1
CDR3 DNA: TGTGCCAGCAGTCCACCAGGGGGCATGAAGACCCAGTACTTC
CDR3 protein: CASSPPGGMKTQYF

J gene: TRBJ2-5
V gene: TRBV7-2
CDR3 length: 16
clone size: NA
D gene: TRBD2
CDR3 DNA: TGTGCCAGCAGCGTAGCTAGTGTGACGGGAGGTGAGACCCAGTACTTC
CDR3 protein: CASSVASVTGGETQYF

J gene: TRBJ1-5
V gene: TRBV5-8
CDR3 length: 14
clone size: NA
D gene: NA
CDR3 DNA: TGTGCCAGCAGCTTGATGGGGAACCATCAGCCCCAGCATTTT
CDR3 protein: CASSLMGNHQPQHF

J gene: TRBJ2-1
V gene: TRBV10-2
CDR3 length: 16
clone size: NA
D gene: TRBD2
CDR3 DNA: TGCGCCAGCAGTGAGATCTTAGCGGGAGCCATAAATGAGCAGTTCTTC
CDR3 protein: CASSEILAGAINEQFF

J gene: TRBJ2-2
V gene: TRBV12-5
CDR3 length: 17
clone size: NA
D gene: TRBD2
CDR3 DNA: TGTGCTAGTGGTTTGGCACTAGGGAGGGAACGGAACGGGGAGCTGTTTTTT
CDR3 protein: CASGLALGRERNGELFF

J gene: TRBJ1-1
V gene: TRBV14
CDR3 length: 15
clone size: NA
D gene: NA
CDR3 DNA: TGTGCCAGCAGCCAAGATTCGGGATGGCTCGTTGAAGCTTTCTTT
CDR3 protein: CASSQDSGWLVEAFF

J gene: TRBJ1-1
V gene: TRBV2
CDR3 length: 12
clone size: NA
D gene: NA
CDR3 DNA: TGTGCCAGCACATATGGGGTTACTGAAGCTTTCTTT
CDR3 protein: CASTYGVTEAFF

J gene: TRBJ2-7
V gene: TRBV27
CDR3 length: 12
clone size: NA
D gene: NA
CDR3 DNA: TGTGCCAGCAGCCATAGTGGGCGCGAGCAGTACTTC
CDR3 protein: CASSHSGREQYF

J gene: TRBJ1-3
V gene: TRBV2
CDR3 length: 15
clone size: NA
D gene: NA
CDR3 DNA: TGTGCCAGCAGGATCACCCAATTGTCAGGAAACACCATATATTTT
CDR3 protein: CASRITQLSGNTIYF

J gene: TRBJ2-1
V gene: TRBV2
CDR3 length: 15
clone size: NA
D gene: NA
CDR3 DNA: TGTGCCAGCAGTGAGTCCAGCGAGGGCTACAATGAGCAGTTCTTC
CDR3 protein: CASSESSEGYNEQFF

J gene: TRBJ2-1
V gene: TRBV7-2
CDR3 length: 16
clone size: NA
D gene: NA
CDR3 DNA: TGTGCCAGCAGCCTCCACCCCGACCGGGGCTACAATGAGCAGTTCTTC
CDR3 protein: CASSLHPDRGYNEQFF

J gene: TRBJ2-7
V gene: TRBV18
CDR3 length: 14
clone size: NA
D gene: NA
CDR3 DNA: TGTGCCAGCTCACCACCCGGACACAGCTACGAGCAGTACTTC
CDR3 protein: CASSPPGHSYEQYF

J gene: TRBJ2-1
V gene: TRBV2
CDR3 length: 13
clone size: NA
D gene: TRBD2
CDR3 DNA: TGTGCCAGCAGTCGAGGACTAGCCCATGAGCAGTTCTTC
CDR3 protein: CASSRGLAHEQFF

J gene: TRBJ2-7
V gene: TRBV10-2
CDR3 length: 15
clone size: NA
D gene: NA
CDR3 DNA: TGCGCCAGCAGTGAGTCGGGCAGGTCCTCCTACGAGCAGTACTTC
CDR3 protein: CASSESGRSSYEQYF

J gene: TRBJ2-3
V gene: TRBV28
CDR3 length: 14
clone size: NA
D gene: NA
CDR3 DNA: TGTGCCAGCAGTTTCCGGCAAAGCACAGATACGCAGTATTTT
CDR3 protein: CASSFRQSTDTQYF

J gene: TRBJ2-3
V gene: TRBV6-1
CDR3 length: 14
clone size: NA
D gene: TRBD1
CDR3 DNA: TGTGCCAGCAGTACCGGGACAGGGGGAGGTACGCAGTATTTT
CDR3 protein: CASSTGTGGGTQYF

J gene: TRBJ1-5
V gene: TRBV28
CDR3 length: 14
clone size: NA
D gene: NA
CDR3 DNA: TGTGCCAGCAGTAGGACGGTGATCGATCAGCCCCAGCATTTT
CDR3 protein: CASSRTVIDQPQHF

J gene: TRBJ2-7
V gene: TRBV5-1
CDR3 length: 14
clone size: NA
D gene: NA
CDR3 DNA: TGCGCCAGCAGCTTGTATAGAGGTTCGTACGAGCAGTACTTC
CDR3 protein: CASSLYRGSYEQYF

J gene: TRBJ2-7
V gene: TRBV5-6
CDR3 length: 13
clone size: NA
D gene: NA
CDR3 DNA: TGTGCCAGCAGCCCGAGTGCGGACTACGAGCAGTACTTC
CDR3 protein: CASSPSADYEQYF

J gene: TRBJ2-7
V gene: TRBV11-2
CDR3 length: 15
clone size: NA
D gene: TRBD2
CDR3 DNA: TGTGCCAGCAGCTCCGGACTAGCGGAATACTACGAGCAGTACTTC
CDR3 protein: CASSSGLAEYYEQYF

J gene: TRBJ1-1
V gene: TRBV27
CDR3 length: 13
clone size: NA
D gene: NA
CDR3 DNA: TGTGCCAGCAGCCGAGGGGGGTACACTGAAGCTTTCTTT
CDR3 protein: CASSRGGYTEAFF

J gene: TRBJ1-1
V gene: TRBV28
CDR3 length: 12
clone size: NA
D gene: NA
CDR3 DNA: TGTGCCAGCAGCTCTCGTCCCGCTGAAGCTTTCTTT
CDR3 protein: CASSSRPAEAFF

J gene: TRBJ1-4
V gene: TRBV5-1
CDR3 length: 15
clone size: NA
D gene: NA
CDR3 DNA: TGCGCCAGCAGCTTGTTAGGACTGGCTAATGAAAAACTGTTTTTT
CDR3 protein: CASSLLGLANEKLFF

J gene: TRBJ2-7
V gene: TRBV7-8
CDR3 length: 16
clone size: NA
D gene: NA
CDR3 DNA: TGTGCCAGCAGCCGCGGCCTCGGGGGATCCGACTACGAGCAGTACTTC
CDR3 protein: CASSRGLGGSDYEQYF

J gene: TRBJ2-7
V gene: TRBV27
CDR3 length: 14
clone size: NA
D gene: NA
CDR3 DNA: TGTGCCAGCAGTCCGAGGGACAACTCCTACGAGCAGTACTTC
CDR3 protein: CASSPRDNSYEQYF

J gene: TRBJ1-1
V gene: TRBV5-1
CDR3 length: 16
clone size: once
D gene: TRBD1
CDR3 DNA: TGCGCCAGCAGCTTGGGGCCTACAGGGGTCAACACTGAAGCTTTCTTT
CDR3 protein: CASSLGPTGVNTEAFF

J gene: TRBJ2-3
V gene: TRBV2
CDR3 length: 16
clone size: NA
D gene: NA
CDR3 DNA: TGTGCCAGCAGTGAGGGAAGGGGGGCACATAGCGATACGCAGTATTTT
CDR3 protein: CASSEGRGAHSDTQYF